Sequencing of this TCR beta chain was carried out in a study of T cells in Graves' hyperthyroidism and ophthalmopathy. Background on the study: Peripheral blood samples were taken at initial diagnosis, prior to any treatment. The study, taken as a whole, reports: Ophthalmopathy and stable hyperthyroidism were separated by a 13 V-J model. In blood, most of the thyroid clonotypes expanded above 0.001 were also present.

The CDR3 is 14 residues long. Germline CDR1 and CDR2: DFQATT and SNEGSKA (reference sequence). Trimming stripped 1 base from V and 5 bases from J, with 15 bases between. In this sample, this clonotype turned up a few times. The antigen is unknown. Amplification targeted TCR beta CDR3 regions from RNA transcripts. The TCR CDR3 was amplified in a first-round RT-PCR using the HTBI primer set. MiXCR, applied by TCRdb to the multiplex PCR reads, yields one record per CDR3 protein. The table records 550,000 to 850,000 distinct CDR3 sequences, about 19% of them present only once. This receptor was obtained from a woman aged 45-59 years with Graves' hyperthyroidism that later progressed to Graves' ophthalmopathy. The chain is built from TRBV20-1 and TRBJ2-7; a weak D match, TRBD2 (6 bases). Material: blood. CDR3 sequence reads: CSARAPMGGDEQYF. The CDR3 bases are TGCAGTGCTAGAGCTCCTATGGGGGGAGACGAGCAGTACTTC.